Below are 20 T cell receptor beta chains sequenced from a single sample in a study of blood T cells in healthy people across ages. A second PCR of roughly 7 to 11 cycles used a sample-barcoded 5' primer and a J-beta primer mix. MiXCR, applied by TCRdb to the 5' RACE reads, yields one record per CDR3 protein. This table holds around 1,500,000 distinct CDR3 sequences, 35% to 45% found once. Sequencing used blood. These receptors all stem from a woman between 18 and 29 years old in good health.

CDR3 DNA sequence: TGCAGTGCCCCGACTAGCGGGACTTACAATGAGCAGTACTTC. It translates to CSAPTSGTYNEQYF. This chain joins TRBV20-1 and TRBJ2-1; TRBD2 agrees at 11 bases. The better agreement between TRBJ2-7 and the DNA end casts doubt on the J call. Germline V gives CDR1 DFQATT, CDR2 SNEGSKA (reference sequence). CDR3 length: 14 residues.

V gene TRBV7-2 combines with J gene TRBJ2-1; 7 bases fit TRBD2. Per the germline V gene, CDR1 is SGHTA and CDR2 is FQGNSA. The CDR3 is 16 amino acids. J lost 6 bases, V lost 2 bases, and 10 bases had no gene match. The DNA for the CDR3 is TGTGCCAGCAGCTTACTCGGCGGGAGAACAGGCAATGAGCAGTTCTTC. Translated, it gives CASSLLGGRTGNEQFF.

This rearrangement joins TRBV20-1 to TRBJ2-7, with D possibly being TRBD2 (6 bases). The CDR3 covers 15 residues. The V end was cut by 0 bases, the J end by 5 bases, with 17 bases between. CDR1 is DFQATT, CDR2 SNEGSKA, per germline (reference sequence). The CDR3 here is CSARDPSGSSHEQYF. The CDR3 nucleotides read TGCAGTGCTAGAGATCCGTCCGGGAGTAGCCACGAGCAGTACTTC.

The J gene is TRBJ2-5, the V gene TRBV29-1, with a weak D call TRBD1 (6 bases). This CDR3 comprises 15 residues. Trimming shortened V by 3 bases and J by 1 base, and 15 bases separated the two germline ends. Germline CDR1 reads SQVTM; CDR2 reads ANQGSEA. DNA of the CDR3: TGCAGCGTTGATATCCGAGGACAGCCCCAAGAGACCCAGTACTTC. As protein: CSVDIRGQPQETQYF.

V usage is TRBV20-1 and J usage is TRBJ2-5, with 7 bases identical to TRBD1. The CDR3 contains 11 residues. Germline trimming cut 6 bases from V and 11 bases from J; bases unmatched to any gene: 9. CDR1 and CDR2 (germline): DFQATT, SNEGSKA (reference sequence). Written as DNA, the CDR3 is TGCAGTGCCGCAGGGGGTCCTGAGCAGTACTTC. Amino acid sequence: CSAAGGPEQYF.

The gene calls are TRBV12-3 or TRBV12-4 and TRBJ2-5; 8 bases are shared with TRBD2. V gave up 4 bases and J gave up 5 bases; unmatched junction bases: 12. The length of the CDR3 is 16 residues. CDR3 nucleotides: TGTGCCAGCAGTTCCCGACAAGCGGGGGCGGGGGAGACCCAGTACTTC. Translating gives CASSSRQAGAGETQYF.

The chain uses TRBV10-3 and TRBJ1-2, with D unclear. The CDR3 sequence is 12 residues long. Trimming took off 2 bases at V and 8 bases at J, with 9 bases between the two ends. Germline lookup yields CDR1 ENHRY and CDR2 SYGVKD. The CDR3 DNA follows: TGTGCCATCAGTGAGAGGGAGAGGGGCTACACCTTC. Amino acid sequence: CAISERERGYTF.

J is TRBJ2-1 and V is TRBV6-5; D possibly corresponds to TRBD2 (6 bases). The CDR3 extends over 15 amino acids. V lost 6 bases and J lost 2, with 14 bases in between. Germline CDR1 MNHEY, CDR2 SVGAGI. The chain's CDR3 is CASRRSGPTYNEQFF. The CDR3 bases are TGTGCCAGCAGGCGAAGCGGGCCGACCTACAATGAGCAGTTCTTC.

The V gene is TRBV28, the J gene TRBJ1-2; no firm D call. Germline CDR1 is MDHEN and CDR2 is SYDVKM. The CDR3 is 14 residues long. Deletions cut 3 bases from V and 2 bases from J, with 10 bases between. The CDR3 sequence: CASSFFRVNYGYTF. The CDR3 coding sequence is TGTGCCAGCAGTTTTTTTAGGGTCAACTATGGCTACACCTTC.

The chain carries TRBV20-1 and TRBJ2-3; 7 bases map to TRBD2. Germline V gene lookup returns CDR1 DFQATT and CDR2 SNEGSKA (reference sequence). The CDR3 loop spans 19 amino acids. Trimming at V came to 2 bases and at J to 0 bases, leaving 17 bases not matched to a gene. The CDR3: CSARILPRRAGVSTDTQYF. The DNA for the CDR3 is TGCAGTGCTAGAATTCTACCCCGGCGGGCGGGAGTGAGCACAGATACGCAGTATTTT.

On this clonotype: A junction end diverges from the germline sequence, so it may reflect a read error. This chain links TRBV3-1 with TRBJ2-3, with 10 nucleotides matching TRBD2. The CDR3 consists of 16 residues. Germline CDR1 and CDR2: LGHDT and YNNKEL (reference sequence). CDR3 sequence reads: CASSRLLAGSTGTQYF. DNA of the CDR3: TGTGCCAGCAGCCGGTTACTAGCGGGGAGCACAGGTACGCAGTATTTT.

The DNA for the CDR3 is TGTGCCATCAGTGAGTCCGGGACGTCCCACAATGAGCAGTTCTTC. Amino acid sequence: CAISESGTSHNEQFF. The rearrangement links TRBV10-3 to TRBJ2-1, with D perhaps given as TRBD1 or TRBD2 (5 bases each). V shed 0 bases and J shed 5 bases, with 11 bases lying between them. CDR3 size: 15 residues. Germline CDR1 ENHRY, CDR2 SYGVKD.

CDR3 protein: CASSELLSNQPQHF. DNA for the CDR3: TGTGCCAGCAGTGAATTACTTAGCAATCAGCCCCAGCATTTT. The gene calls are TRBV6-1 and TRBJ1-5; D is ambiguous. There are 14 residues in the CDR3. Germline CDR1 is MNHNS and CDR2 is SASEGT. Trimming stripped 2 bases from V and 0 bases from J, with 5 bases between.

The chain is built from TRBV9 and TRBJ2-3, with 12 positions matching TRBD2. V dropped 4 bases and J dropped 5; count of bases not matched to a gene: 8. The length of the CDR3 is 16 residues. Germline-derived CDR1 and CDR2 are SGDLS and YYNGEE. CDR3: CASSLPSGGAVDTQYF. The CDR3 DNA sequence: TGTGCCAGCAGCCTACCTAGCGGGGGGGCGGTAGATACGCAGTATTTT.

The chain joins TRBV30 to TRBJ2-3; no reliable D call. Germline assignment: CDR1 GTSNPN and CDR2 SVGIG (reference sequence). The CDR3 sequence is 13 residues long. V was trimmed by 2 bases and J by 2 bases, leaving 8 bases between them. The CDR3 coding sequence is TGTGCCTGGAGTTCTGACCTCACAGATACGCAGTATTTT. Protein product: CAWSSDLTDTQYF.

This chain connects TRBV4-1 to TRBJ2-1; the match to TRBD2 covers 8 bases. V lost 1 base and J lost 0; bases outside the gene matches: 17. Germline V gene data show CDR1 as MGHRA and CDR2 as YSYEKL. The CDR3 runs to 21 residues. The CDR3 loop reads CASSQAFPLGVAGSSYNEQFF. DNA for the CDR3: TGCGCCAGCAGCCAAGCCTTCCCACTCGGGGTAGCGGGAAGCTCCTACAATGAGCAGTTCTTC.

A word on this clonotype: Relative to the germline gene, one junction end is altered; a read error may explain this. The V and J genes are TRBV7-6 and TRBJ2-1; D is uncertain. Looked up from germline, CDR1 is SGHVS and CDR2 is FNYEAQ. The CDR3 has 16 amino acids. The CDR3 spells CAGSHNARSSYNEQFF. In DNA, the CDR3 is TGTGCCGGCAGCCATAACGCACGAAGCTCCTACAATGAGCAGTTCTTC.

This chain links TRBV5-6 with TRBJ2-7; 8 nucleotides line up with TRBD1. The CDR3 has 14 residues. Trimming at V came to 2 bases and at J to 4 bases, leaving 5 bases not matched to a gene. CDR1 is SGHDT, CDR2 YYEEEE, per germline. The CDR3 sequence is CASSFDDRGYEQYF. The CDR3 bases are TGTGCCAGCAGCTTCGATGACAGGGGATACGAGCAGTACTTC.

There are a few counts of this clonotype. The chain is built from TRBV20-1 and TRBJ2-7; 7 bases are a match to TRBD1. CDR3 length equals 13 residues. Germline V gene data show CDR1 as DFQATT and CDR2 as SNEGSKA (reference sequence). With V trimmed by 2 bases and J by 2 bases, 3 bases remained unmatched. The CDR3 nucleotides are TGCAGTGCTAGACCGGGACAGACCTACGAGCAGTACTTC. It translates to CSARPGQTYEQYF.

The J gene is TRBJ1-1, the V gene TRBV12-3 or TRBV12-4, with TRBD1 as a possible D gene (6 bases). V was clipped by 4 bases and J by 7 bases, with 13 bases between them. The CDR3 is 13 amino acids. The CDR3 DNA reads TGTGCCAGCAGTTCCCGGACAGTCAATGAAGCTTTCTTT. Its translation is CASSSRTVNEAFF.